This T cell receptor beta chain originates from a study of CD8 T cells in Susac syndrome. The wider study: Active disease was present in about 6 of the sequenced Susac syndrome patients, whereas under 10 of them were in remission.

There are 19 residues in the CDR3. TEMRA cells were FACS-enriched, while CD8+ and CD4+ T cells were negatively isolated. Random hexamers were used to reverse transcribe about 0.5 to 1 ug of RNA. It was immunoSEQ multiplex PCR that amplified TCR beta CDR3 across 54 Vbeta and 13 Jbeta. TCRdb ran MiXCR on the immunoSEQ multiplex PCR reads and lists one entry per CDR3 protein. This table holds roughly 150,000 distinct CDR3 sequences, 85% to 95% found once. The TCR sequence derives from a human donor with Susac syndrome. The source material was CD4+ T cells from PBMCs. The genes are TRBV21-1 and TRBJ2-6; TRBD2 is the table's D call, not checked against the DNA. TRBV21-1 corresponds to a pseudogene. The CDR3, as DNA: TGTGCCAGCAGCAAAGCCCCCACCCGACGGGACTCTGGGGCCAACGTCCTGACTTTC. Translating gives CASSKAPTRRDSGANVLTF.